These T cell receptor beta chains were read from a single sample in a study of blood T cell repertoires in COVID-19. This table comes from immunoSEQ multiplex PCR, and its TCRdb copy is limited to in-frame clones, with some not included. The sample lists over 200,000 clones, around nine tenths occurring once. The specimen sequenced was peripheral blood. These receptors originate from a man younger than 30 with active or convalescent COVID-19. CDR3s include the opening cysteine and the closing phenylalanine or tryptophan. Each record gives: D gene, CDR3 length, J gene, V gene, CDR3 protein, CDR3 DNA. A D gene is named only where the DNA matches it firmly.

D gene: NA; CDR3 length: 12; J gene: TRBJ2-7; V gene: TRBV29-1; CDR3 protein: CSVEVISYEQYF; CDR3 DNA: TGCAGCGTTGAAGTGATTAGTTACGAGCAGTACTTC
D gene: NA; CDR3 length: 12; J gene: TRBJ1-3; V gene: TRBV28; CDR3 protein: CASSLQGNTIYF; CDR3 DNA: TGTGCCAGCAGTTTGCAGGGAAACACCATATATTTT
D gene: NA; CDR3 length: 14; J gene: TRBJ2-6; V gene: TRBV6-5; CDR3 protein: CASSSGPGANVLTF; CDR3 DNA: TGTGCCAGCAGTTCAGGGCCTGGGGCCAACGTCCTGACTTTC
D gene: TRBD1; CDR3 length: 15; J gene: TRBJ2-2; V gene: TRBV7-7; CDR3 protein: CASSPLQGASGELFF; CDR3 DNA: TGTGCTAGCAGCCCACTCCAGGGGGCGTCCGGGGAGCTGTTTTTT
D gene: NA; CDR3 length: 15; J gene: TRBJ2-7; V gene: TRBV30; CDR3 protein: CAWYITGSSSYEQYF; CDR3 DNA: TGTGCCTGGTACATTACAGGATCGAGCTCCTACGAGCAGTACTTC
D gene: TRBD1; CDR3 length: 16; J gene: TRBJ2-2; V gene: TRBV28; CDR3 protein: CASSGIGQGEGGELFF; CDR3 DNA: TGTGCCAGCAGTGGGATTGGACAGGGCGAGGGAGGGGAGCTGTTTTTT
D gene: TRBD1; CDR3 length: 18; J gene: TRBJ1-2; V gene: TRBV5-1; CDR3 protein: CASSLWAGQGALIYGYTF; CDR3 DNA: TGCGCCAGCAGCTTGTGGGCTGGACAGGGGGCGTTAATCTATGGCTACACCTTC
D gene: TRBD1; CDR3 length: 18; J gene: TRBJ2-6; V gene: TRBV14; CDR3 protein: CASSPRDRGLSGANVLTF; CDR3 DNA: TGTGCCAGCAGCCCTCGGGACAGGGGCCTCTCTGGGGCCAACGTCCTGACTTTC
D gene: TRBD1; CDR3 length: 14; J gene: TRBJ2-7; V gene: TRBV5-4; CDR3 protein: CASTLQDRESEQYF; CDR3 DNA: TGTGCCAGCACCCTCCAGGACAGGGAGTCCGAGCAGTACTTC
D gene: TRBD1; CDR3 length: 12; J gene: TRBJ2-2; V gene: TRBV7-7; CDR3 protein: CASGTGGWELFF; CDR3 DNA: TGTGCCAGCGGGACAGGGGGCTGGGAGCTGTTTTTT
D gene: TRBD2; CDR3 length: 16; J gene: TRBJ2-7; V gene: TRBV15; CDR3 protein: CATSREGTSVSYEQYF; CDR3 DNA: TGTGCCACCAGCAGAGAAGGGACTAGCGTCTCCTACGAGCAGTACTTC
D gene: TRBD2; CDR3 length: 16; J gene: TRBJ2-1; V gene: TRBV6-6; CDR3 protein: CASSYPREGVYNEQFF; CDR3 DNA: TGTGCCAGCAGTTACCCGCGGGAGGGGGTATACAATGAGCAGTTCTTC
D gene: NA; CDR3 length: 14; J gene: TRBJ2-7; V gene: TRBV19; CDR3 protein: CASSSSPGHYEQYF; CDR3 DNA: TGTGCCAGTAGCTCATCCCCGGGACACTACGAGCAGTACTTC
D gene: NA; CDR3 length: 16; J gene: TRBJ2-5; V gene: TRBV27; CDR3 protein: CASSLSLPGLQETQYF; CDR3 DNA: TGTGCCAGCAGTTTATCTCTACCGGGGTTACAAGAGACCCAGTACTTC
D gene: NA; CDR3 length: 15; J gene: TRBJ2-3; V gene: TRBV24-1; CDR3 protein: CATSDYGGGTDTQYF; CDR3 DNA: TGTGCCACCAGTGATTATGGAGGAGGGACAGATACGCAGTATTTT
D gene: TRBD2; CDR3 length: 14; J gene: TRBJ2-5; V gene: TRBV27; CDR3 protein: CASSGLAAIETQYF; CDR3 DNA: TGTGCCAGCAGTGGGCTAGCGGCGATCGAGACCCAGTACTTC
D gene: TRBD2; CDR3 length: 14; J gene: TRBJ2-7; V gene: TRBV11-2; CDR3 protein: CASSLSVGRDEQYF; CDR3 DNA: TGTGCCAGCAGCTTAAGTGTAGGGAGGGACGAGCAGTACTTC
D gene: NA; CDR3 length: 11; J gene: TRBJ2-5; V gene: TRBV7-2; CDR3 protein: CASSSQETQYF; CDR3 DNA: TGTGCCAGCAGCTCGCAAGAGACCCAGTACTTC
D gene: NA; CDR3 length: 14; J gene: TRBJ1-5; V gene: TRBV28; CDR3 protein: CASSLGGGNQPQHF; CDR3 DNA: TGTGCCAGCAGTTTAGGGGGCGGGAATCAGCCCCAGCATTTT
D gene: NA; CDR3 length: 14; J gene: TRBJ2-3; V gene: TRBV6-6; CDR3 protein: CASSLDRSTDTQYF; CDR3 DNA: TGTGCCAGCAGCCTCGACAGAAGCACAGATACGCAGTATTTT
D gene: NA; CDR3 length: 14; J gene: TRBJ1-4; V gene: TRBV5-1; CDR3 protein: CASSLGATNEKLFF; CDR3 DNA: TGCGCCAGCAGCTTGGGGGCGACTAATGAAAAACTGTTTTTT
D gene: TRBD1; CDR3 length: 15; J gene: TRBJ2-7; V gene: TRBV29-1; CDR3 protein: CSVEAGGHPIAEQYF; CDR3 DNA: TGCAGCGTTGAAGCAGGGGGACACCCCATCGCCGAGCAGTACTTC
D gene: NA; CDR3 length: 15; J gene: TRBJ2-7; V gene: TRBV27; CDR3 protein: CASSLGAGDFYEQYF; CDR3 DNA: TGTGCCAGCAGTTTAGGGGCCGGTGATTTCTACGAGCAGTACTTC
D gene: NA; CDR3 length: 14; J gene: TRBJ2-1; V gene: TRBV6-5; CDR3 protein: CASREDRLADEQFF; CDR3 DNA: TGTGCCAGCAGGGAGGATCGGCTAGCCGATGAGCAGTTCTTC
D gene: TRBD2; CDR3 length: 15; J gene: TRBJ2-3; V gene: TRBV6-4; CDR3 protein: CASSDSSGPTDTQYF; CDR3 DNA: TGTGCCAGCAGTGACTCTAGCGGGCCCACAGATACGCAGTATTTT
D gene: NA; CDR3 length: 14; J gene: TRBJ2-2; V gene: TRBV15; CDR3 protein: CATSRDHPPGELFF; CDR3 DNA: TGTGCCACCAGCAGAGATCATCCCCCCGGGGAGCTGTTTTTT
D gene: NA; CDR3 length: 19; J gene: TRBJ2-6; V gene: TRBV5-1; CDR3 protein: CASSWGGQAASSGANVLTF; CDR3 DNA: TGCGCCAGCAGCTGGGGGGGACAGGCCGCCTCCTCTGGGGCCAACGTCCTGACTTTC
D gene: TRBD1; CDR3 length: 13; J gene: TRBJ2-7; V gene: TRBV29-1; CDR3 protein: CSVEGTGSSEQYF; CDR3 DNA: TGCAGCGTTGAAGGGACAGGTTCATCCGAGCAGTACTTC